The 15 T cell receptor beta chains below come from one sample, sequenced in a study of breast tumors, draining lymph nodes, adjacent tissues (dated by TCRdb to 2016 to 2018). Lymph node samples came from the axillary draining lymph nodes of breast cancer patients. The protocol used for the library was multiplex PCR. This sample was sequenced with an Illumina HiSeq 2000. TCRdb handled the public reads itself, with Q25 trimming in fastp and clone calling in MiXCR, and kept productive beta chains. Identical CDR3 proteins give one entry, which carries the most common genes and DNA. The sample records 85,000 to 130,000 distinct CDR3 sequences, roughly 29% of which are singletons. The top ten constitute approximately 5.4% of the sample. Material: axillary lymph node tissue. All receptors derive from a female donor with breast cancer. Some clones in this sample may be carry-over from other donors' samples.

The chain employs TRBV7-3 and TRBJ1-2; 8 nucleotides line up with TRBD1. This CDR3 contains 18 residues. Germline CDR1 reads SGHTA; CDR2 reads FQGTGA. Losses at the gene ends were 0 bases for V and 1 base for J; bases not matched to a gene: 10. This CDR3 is CASSLTRRADRGNYGYTF. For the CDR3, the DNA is TGTGCCAGCAGCTTAACGCGCCGGGCTGACAGGGGTAACTATGGCTACACCTTC.

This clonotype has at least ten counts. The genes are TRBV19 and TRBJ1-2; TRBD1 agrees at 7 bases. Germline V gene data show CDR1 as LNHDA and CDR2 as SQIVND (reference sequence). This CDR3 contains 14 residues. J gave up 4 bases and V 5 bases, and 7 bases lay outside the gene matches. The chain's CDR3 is CASSPSRGGYGYTF. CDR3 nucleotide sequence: TGTGCCAGTAGTCCCTCCAGGGGGGGCTATGGCTACACCTTC.

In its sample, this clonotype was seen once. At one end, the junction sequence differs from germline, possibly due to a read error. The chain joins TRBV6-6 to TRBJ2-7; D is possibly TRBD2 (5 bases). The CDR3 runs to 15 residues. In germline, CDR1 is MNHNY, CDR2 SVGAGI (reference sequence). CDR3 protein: CASSHSSGHAYEQCF. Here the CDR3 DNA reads TGTGCCAGCAGTCACTCGAGCGGCCACGCCTACGAGCAGTGCTTC.

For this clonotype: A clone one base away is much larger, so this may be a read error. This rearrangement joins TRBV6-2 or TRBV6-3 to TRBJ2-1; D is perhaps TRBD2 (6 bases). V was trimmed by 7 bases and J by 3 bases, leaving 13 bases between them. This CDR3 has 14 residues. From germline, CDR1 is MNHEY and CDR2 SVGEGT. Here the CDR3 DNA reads TGTGCCAGCAACAAGCGGGTGATCTACAATGAGCAGTTCTTC. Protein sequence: CASNKRVIYNEQFF.

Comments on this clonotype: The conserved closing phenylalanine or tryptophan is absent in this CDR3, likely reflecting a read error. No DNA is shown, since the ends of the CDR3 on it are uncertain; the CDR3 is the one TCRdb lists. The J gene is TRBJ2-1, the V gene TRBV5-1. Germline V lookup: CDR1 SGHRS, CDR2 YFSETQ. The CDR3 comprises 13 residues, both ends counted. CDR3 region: CASRSGDYNEQTL.

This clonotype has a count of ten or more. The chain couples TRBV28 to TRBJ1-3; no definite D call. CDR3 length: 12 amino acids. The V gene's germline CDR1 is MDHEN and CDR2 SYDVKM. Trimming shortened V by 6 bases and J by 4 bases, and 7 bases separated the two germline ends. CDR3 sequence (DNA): TGTGCCAGCAGCAAACTGGGAAACACCATATATTTT. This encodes CASSKLGNTIYF.

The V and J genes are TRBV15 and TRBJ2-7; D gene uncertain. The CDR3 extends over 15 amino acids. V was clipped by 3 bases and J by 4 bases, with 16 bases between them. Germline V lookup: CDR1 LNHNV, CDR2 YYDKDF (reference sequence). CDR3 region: CATSRGAPNAYEQYF. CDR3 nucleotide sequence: TGTGCCACCAGCAGGGGCGCCCCGAATGCATACGAGCAGTACTTC.

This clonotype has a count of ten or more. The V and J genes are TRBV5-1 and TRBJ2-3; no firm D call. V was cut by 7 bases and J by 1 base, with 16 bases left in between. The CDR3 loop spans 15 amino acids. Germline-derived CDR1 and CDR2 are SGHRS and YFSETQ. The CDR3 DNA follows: TGCGCCAGCCGAAGGCAACAAACTGGCACAGATACGCAGTATTTT. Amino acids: CASRRQQTGTDTQYF. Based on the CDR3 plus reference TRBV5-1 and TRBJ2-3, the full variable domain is KAGVTQTPRYLIKTRGQQVTLSCSPISGHRSVSWYQQTPGQGLQFLFEYFSETQRNKGNFPGRFSGRQFSNSRSEMNVSTLELGDSALYLCASRRQQTGTDTQYFGPGTRLTVL.

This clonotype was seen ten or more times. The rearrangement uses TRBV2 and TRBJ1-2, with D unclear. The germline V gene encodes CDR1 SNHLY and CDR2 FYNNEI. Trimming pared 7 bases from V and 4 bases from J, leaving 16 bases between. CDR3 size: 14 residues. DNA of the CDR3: TGTGCCAGCACCCCGGAAGGGCGATCCTATGGCTACACCTTC. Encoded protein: CASTPEGRSYGYTF.

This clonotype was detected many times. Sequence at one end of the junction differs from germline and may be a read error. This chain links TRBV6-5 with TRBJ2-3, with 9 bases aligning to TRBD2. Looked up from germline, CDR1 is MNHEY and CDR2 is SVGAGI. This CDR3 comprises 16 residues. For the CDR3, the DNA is TGTGCCAGCAGTCACTCGGGACTAGCCGGCACAGATACGCAGTATTTT. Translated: CASSHSGLAGTDTQYF.

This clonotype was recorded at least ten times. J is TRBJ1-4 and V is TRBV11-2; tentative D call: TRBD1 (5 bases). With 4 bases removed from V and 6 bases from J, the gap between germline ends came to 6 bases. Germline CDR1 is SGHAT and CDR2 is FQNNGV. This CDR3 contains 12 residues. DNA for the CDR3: TGTGCCAGCAGCTCGACAGATGAAAAACTGTTTTTT. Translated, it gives CASSSTDEKLFF. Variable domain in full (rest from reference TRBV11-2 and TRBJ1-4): EAGVAQSPRYKIIEKRQSVAFWCNPISGHATLYWYQQILGQGPKLLIQFQNNGVVDDSQLPKDRFSAERLKGVDSTLKIQPAKLEDSAVYLCASSSTDEKLFFGSGTQLSVL.

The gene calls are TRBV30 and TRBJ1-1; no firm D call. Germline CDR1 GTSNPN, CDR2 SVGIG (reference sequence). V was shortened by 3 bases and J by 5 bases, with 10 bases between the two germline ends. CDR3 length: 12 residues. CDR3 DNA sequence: TGTGCCTGGAGCCGCCAGTTAACTGAAGCTTTCTTT. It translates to CAWSRQLTEAFF.

CDR3: CATSQTSAVGELFF. CDR3 nucleotide sequence: TGTGCCACCAGTCAGACTAGCGCGGTCGGGGAGCTGTTTTTT. This chain joins TRBV24-1 and TRBJ2-2; 8 bases are shared with TRBD2. CDR3 size: 14 residues. Germline assignment: CDR1 KGHDR and CDR2 SFDVKD. V lost 6 bases and J lost 7; bases outside the gene matches: 6.

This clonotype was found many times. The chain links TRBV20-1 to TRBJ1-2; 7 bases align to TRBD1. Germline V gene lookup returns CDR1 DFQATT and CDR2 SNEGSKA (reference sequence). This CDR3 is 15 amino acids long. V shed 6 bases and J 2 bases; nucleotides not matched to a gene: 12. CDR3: CSAPGKVRGNYGYTF. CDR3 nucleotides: TGCAGTGCCCCTGGTAAAGTCAGGGGGAACTATGGCTACACCTTC.

The CDR3 here is CATLAKNIQYF. CDR3 coding DNA: TGTGCGACTTTGGCCAAAAACATTCAGTACTTC. The V and J genes are TRBV28 and TRBJ2-4; the D is unclear. This CDR3 is 11 amino acids long. CDR1 is MDHEN, CDR2 SYDVKM, per germline.